The 7 T cell receptor beta chains presented below share a single source sample, sequenced in a study of beta chain features in type 1 diabetes. Study conclusions and caveats: Within each of all four CD4+ subsets, Type 1 diabetes patients had TCRB CDR3s that were moderately but significantly shorter.

These receptors lack a known antigen. Of the isolated RNA, all was reverse transcribed, and so the sequenced material was expressed TCRB transcripts. Assay: immunoSEQ multiplex PCR; the TCRdb copy retains only in-frame clones and omits some. This repertoire shows under 350,000 clones, approximately 25% found once; its top ten account for around 0.011%. Sequencing was carried out using naive CD4+ T cells from blood. Receptors originate from a woman aged 30 to 39 with type 1 diabetes.

V is TRBV18 and J is TRBJ2-1, with TRBD1 matching 7 bases. The germline CDR1 and CDR2 sequences are KGHSH and LQKENI. J lost 5 bases, V lost 4 bases, and 8 bases had no gene match. CDR3 length: 15 residues. The CDR3 region is CASSLLRDSNNEQFF. The CDR3, as DNA: TGTGCCAGCTCACTACTCCGGGACAGTAACAATGAGCAGTTCTTC.

The chain has TRBV7-9 and TRBJ2-3; TRBD2 might be the D (6 bases). Germline assignment: CDR1 SEHNR and CDR2 FQNEAQ (reference sequence). The length of the CDR3 is 14 residues. V lost 4 bases to trimming and J lost 0 bases, with 8 bases between them. The CDR3 loop is CASSYGTSTDTQYF. CDR3 coding DNA: TGTGCCAGCAGCTACGGGACTAGCACAGATACGCAGTATTTT. The full variable domain, its missing parts supplied by reference TRBV7-9 and TRBJ2-3, is DTGVSQNPRHKITKRGQNVTFRCDPISEHNRLYWYRQTLGQGPEFLTYFQNEAQLEKSRLLSDRFSAERPKGSFSTLEIQRTEQGDSAMYLCASSYGTSTDTQYFGPGTRLTVL.

This chain links TRBV18 with TRBJ2-7; 8 nucleotides line up with TRBD1. Germline V gene lookup returns CDR1 KGHSH and CDR2 LQKENI. V shed 4 bases and J 5 bases; nucleotides not matched to a gene: 7. The CDR3 totals 14 residues. CDR3 protein: CASSLGTGRNEQYF. For the CDR3, the DNA is TGTGCCAGCTCACTCGGGACAGGTCGGAACGAGCAGTACTTC.

V usage is TRBV4-1 and J usage is TRBJ1-1; D might be TRBD1 (6 bases). This CDR3 is built from 16 residues. The germline V gene encodes CDR1 MGHRA and CDR2 YSYEKL. V was pared by 1 base and J by 5 bases, with 17 bases between. CDR3 sequence (DNA): TGCGCCAGCAGCCAAGGTCATTCAGGGGAAGGGACTGAAGCTTTCTTT. Its translation is CASSQGHSGEGTEAFF.

This clone was counted a few times. The V call is TRBV29-1, the J call TRBJ1-1; no clear D. Germline CDR1 SQVTM, CDR2 ANQGSEA. CDR3 length: 13 residues. The V end was cut by 4 bases, the J end by 5 bases, with 14 bases between. CDR3 sequence reads: CSVVVTGVTEAFF. The CDR3 DNA reads as TGCAGCGTTGTAGTGACTGGAGTGACTGAAGCTTTCTTT.

The chain has TRBV9 and TRBJ2-7; 12 nucleotides line up with TRBD2. The CDR3 has 17 amino acids. Germline V lookup: CDR1 SGDLS, CDR2 YYNGEE. V lost 2 bases, J lost 0 bases, and 6 bases stayed unmatched. This chain's CDR3 is CASSVGTSGPSSYEQYF. CDR3 DNA sequence: TGTGCCAGCAGCGTGGGGACTAGCGGGCCGAGCTCCTACGAGCAGTACTTC.

This clone was seen a single time. J is TRBJ2-5 and V is TRBV30, with D tentatively TRBD1 (6 bases). The germline V and J ends were trimmed by 7 bases and 0 bases, with 12 bases remaining between them. The germline V gene has CDR1 GTSNPN and CDR2 SVGIG (reference sequence). The CDR3 covers 13 residues. This CDR3 reads CALDRQYQETQYF. Here the CDR3 DNA reads TGTGCCTTAGACAGGCAGTACCAAGAGACCCAGTACTTC.